These 20 T cell receptor beta chains share one sample of origin, sequenced in a study of blood T cell repertoires in COVID-19. Clones were read by immunoSEQ multiplex PCR, and TCRdb kept only the in-frame ones, dropping some. In the table there are fewer than 250,000 clones, just under 85% of which are singletons. Material for sequencing was peripheral blood. The receptors come from a man aged 50-60 years with acute or convalescent COVID-19.

V gene TRBV7-8 combines with J gene TRBJ1-4; no clear D gene. The CDR3 is made up of 12 amino acids. V lost 6 bases to trimming and J lost 3 bases, with 5 bases between them. Germline V gene data show CDR1 as SGHVS and CDR2 as FQNEAQ. DNA of the CDR3: TGTGCCAGCAGTAATCCTAATGAAAAACTGTTTTTT. It encodes CASSNPNEKLFF.

The chain couples TRBV7-9 to TRBJ1-3; tentatively, D is TRBD1 (6 bases). Germline V gene sequence: CDR1 SEHNR, CDR2 FQNEAQ (reference sequence). With 5 bases removed from V and 4 bases from J, the gap between germline ends came to 12 bases. This CDR3 comprises 14 residues. CDR3 amino acids: CASSVRGTGNTIYF. CDR3 DNA sequence: TGTGCCAGCAGCGTCAGGGGTACAGGAAACACCATATATTTT.

The chain links TRBV6-5 to TRBJ1-1, with D hard to call. V lost 2 bases and J lost 5, with 9 bases in between. This CDR3 has 13 amino acids. Looked up from germline, CDR1 is MNHEY and CDR2 is SVGAGI. In DNA, the CDR3 is TGTGCCAGCAGTTACGCAAGGAGGACTGAAGCTTTCTTT. Translating it yields CASSYARRTEAFF.

The rearrangement links TRBV5-1 to TRBJ1-5, with 7 bases lining up with TRBD1. CDR3 length equals 15 residues. The V segment lost 0 bases and the J segment 5 bases; nucleotides outside the gene matches: 5. The germline gives CDR1 SGHRS, CDR2 YFSETQ. CDR3 bases: TGCGCCAGCAGCTTGGAGGGACAGAGGTATCAGCCCCAGCATTTT. Amino acid sequence: CASSLEGQRYQPQHF.

V is TRBV5-1 and J is TRBJ1-3; D is undetermined. This CDR3 contains 14 residues. V lost 7 bases and J 2 bases, leaving 13 bases between the germline ends. Looked up from germline, CDR1 is SGHRS and CDR2 is YFSETQ. This CDR3 is CASSGGQTGNTIYF. CDR3 in DNA: TGCGCCAGCTCGGGAGGGCAAACTGGAAACACCATATATTTT.

This clone was picked up a small number of times. The rearrangement links TRBV3-1 (or the pseudogene TRBV3-2) to TRBJ1-1, with TRBD1 matching 8 bases. Germline CDR1 LGHDT, CDR2 YNNKEL (reference sequence). Trimming took 0 bases from V and 3 from J; bases not matched to a gene: 6. The length of the CDR3 is 16 residues. The DNA of the CDR3 is TGTGCCAGCAGCCAAGACCGGACGACAGGGGACACTGAAGCTTTCTTT. Protein: CASSQDRTTGDTEAFF.

This clone was recorded a few times. The rearrangement joins TRBV5-6 to TRBJ1-2; 9 bases are a match to TRBD1. This CDR3 spans 15 amino acids. Germline loops: CDR1 SGHDT, CDR2 YYEEEE. The V segment lost 4 bases and the J segment 4 bases; nucleotides outside the gene matches: 8. The CDR3 protein is CASSNSGTGPYGYTF. The CDR3 region has the DNA TGTGCCAGCAGCAACTCCGGGACAGGGCCCTATGGCTACACCTTC.

The chain couples TRBV7-8 to TRBJ2-7; D possibly corresponds to TRBD2 (7 bases). CDR3 length equals 13 residues. Germline V gene lookup returns CDR1 SGHVS and CDR2 FQNEAQ. V lost 6 bases, J lost 2 bases, and 11 bases lay in between. CDR3 amino acids: CASRGGTTYEQYF. CDR3 bases: TGTGCCAGCAGAGGGGGGACTACCTACGAGCAGTACTTC.

The CDR3 DNA reads as TGTGCCAGCATGCAGGGGGCGGAAGATACGCAGTATTTT. Translated, it gives CASMQGAEDTQYF. The chain has TRBV6-6 and TRBJ2-3; 8 nucleotides match TRBD1. V shed 7 bases and J 5 bases; nucleotides not matched to a gene: 5. CDR1 MNHNY and CDR2 SVGAGI come from the germline V gene (reference sequence). The CDR3 runs to 13 residues.

DNA for the CDR3: TGTGCCAGCAGTTTAGGGGAGGACACTGAAGCTTTCTTT. It specifies CASSLGEDTEAFF. This sequence joins TRBV12-3 or TRBV12-4 and TRBJ1-1; D gene unclear. The CDR3 spans 13 residues. Trimming took off 1 base at V and 3 bases at J, with 6 bases between the two ends.

CDR3 sequence reads: CASSVDRDRGNYGYTF. Here the CDR3 DNA reads TGTGCCAGCAGCGTAGATCGGGACAGGGGCAACTATGGCTACACCTTC. The V gene is TRBV9, the J gene TRBJ1-2; TRBD1 agrees at 10 bases. The CDR3 is 16 residues long. V gave up 0 bases and J gave up 2 bases; unmatched junction bases: 4. CDR1 is SGDLS and CDR2 is YYNGEE in the germline V gene.

This clone was seen only once. J is TRBJ2-3 and V is TRBV11-3, with D tentatively TRBD2 (6 bases). This CDR3 comprises 15 residues. With 2 bases removed from V and 3 bases from J, the gap between germline ends came to 12 bases. Germline values: CDR1 SGHNT, CDR2 YENEEA. CDR3 DNA sequence: TGTGCCAGCAGCTTATCGGGAGATGGGACAGATACGCAGTATTTT. It encodes CASSLSGDGTDTQYF.

The table lists this clone with a few counts. The V gene is TRBV3-1 (or the pseudogene TRBV3-2), the J gene TRBJ2-1; D unclear. Trimming cost V 3 bases and J 9 bases, with 12 bases left between them. The V gene's germline CDR1 is LGHDT and CDR2 YNNKEL (reference sequence). The CDR3 has 13 residues. Here the CDR3 DNA reads TGTGCCAGCAGCCACCTCCCCTGGGCTGAGCAGTTCTTC. This codes for CASSHLPWAEQFF.

Ten or more counts support this clone. The genes are TRBV30 and TRBJ1-2; weak D call: TRBD1 (5 bases). Trimming left V 4 bases short and J 3 bases short, with 12 bases between. The CDR3 runs to 13 residues. Looked up from germline, CDR1 is GTSNPN and CDR2 is SVGIG (reference sequence). The CDR3: CAWIGGVDYGYTF. CDR3 nucleotides: TGTGCCTGGATTGGAGGGGTCGACTATGGCTACACCTTC.

This clone was recorded only once. The V call is TRBV6-6, the J call TRBJ1-5; no firm D call. Germline values: CDR1 MNHNY, CDR2 SVGAGI (reference sequence). The CDR3 has 13 amino acids. V was trimmed by 6 bases and J by 4 bases, leaving 10 bases between them. CDR3 residues: CASRRRINQPQHF. The CDR3 DNA is TGTGCCAGCAGGAGGAGGATAAATCAGCCCCAGCATTTT.

The chain has TRBV27 and TRBJ1-1; D may be TRBD1 (5 bases). Germline CDR1 MNHEY, CDR2 SMNVEV (reference sequence). V lost 1 base and J 5 bases, leaving 11 bases between the germline ends. This CDR3 region has 14 residues. CDR3 amino acids: CASSLWQGGTEAFF. CDR3 sequence (DNA): TGTGCCAGCAGTTTATGGCAGGGTGGGACTGAAGCTTTCTTT.

The rearrangement uses TRBV28 and TRBJ1-5; D might be TRBD1 (6 bases). This CDR3 region has 16 residues. The V gene's germline CDR1 is MDHEN and CDR2 SYDVKM. Trimming pared 7 bases from V and 3 bases from J, leaving 19 bases between. Here the CDR3 DNA reads TGTGCCAGCAACTCCAAGACCACAGGGCTCAATCAGCCCCAGCATTTT. The encoded protein is CASNSKTTGLNQPQHF.

This clone showed up just once. This chain uses TRBV11-2 with TRBJ1-4; TRBD1 agrees at 12 bases. CDR3 length: 18 amino acids. The J segment lost 0 bases and the V segment lost 5 bases, leaving 7 bases of the junction unmatched. Germline CDR1 is SGHAT and CDR2 is FQNNGV. For the CDR3, the DNA is TGTGCCAGCAGCCCGGGACAGGGGGCCTTTACAACTAATGAAAAACTGTTTTTT. Protein sequence: CASSPGQGAFTTNEKLFF.

This chain links TRBV5-1 with TRBJ2-5; 10 nucleotides agree with TRBD2. V dropped 4 bases and J dropped 1; count of bases not matched to a gene: 13. The CDR3 consists of 18 residues. Germline V gene data show CDR1 as SGHRS and CDR2 as YFSETQ. The CDR3 sequence is CASSLGQTTSGTQETQYF. The CDR3 coding sequence is TGCGCCAGCAGCCTGGGGCAAACCACTAGCGGGACCCAAGAGACCCAGTACTTC.

This clone was observed a single time. The chain combines TRBV30 with TRBJ1-3, with a tentative D call TRBD1 (5 bases). The CDR3 has 15 residues. Trimming left V 0 bases short and J 1 base short, with 10 bases between. Germline-derived CDR1 and CDR2 are GTSNPN and SVGIG (reference sequence). DNA of the CDR3: TGTGCCTGGAGTGTGGTCGGGGGGTCTGGAAACACCATATATTTT. Protein sequence: CAWSVVGGSGNTIYF.